A single sample gave rise to the 10 T cell receptor beta chains below, sequenced in a study of long-term antiretroviral therapy in people with HIV. Survey-level resolution applied to immunoSEQ assay v3.0. Using immunoSEQ multiplex PCR, the repertoire was profiled, and TCRdb retains in-frame clones only, with some absent. This sample yields 35,000 or so clones, of which around 94% are seen a single time; just over 3.5% belongs to the top ten. Sequencing used unsorted PBMCs, obtained 4.1 years after starting antiretroviral therapy. The source of these receptors is a woman in her forties or fifties with HIV.

The chain carries TRBV19 and TRBJ1-2; D is ambiguous. The CDR3 consists of 15 residues. The germline V gene has CDR1 LNHDA and CDR2 SQIVND (reference sequence). The V gene lost 5 bases and the J gene lost 5 bases, with 18 bases spanning the gap. The CDR3 region has the DNA TGTGCCAGTAGTTCCCGTGGAGCTGAGCTTTATGGCTACACCTTC. Amino acid sequence: CASSSRGAELYGYTF.

V usage is TRBV9 and J usage is TRBJ2-7; TRBD1 is a possible D gene (5 bases). V was shortened by 4 bases and J by 3 bases, with 17 bases between the two germline ends. CDR3 size: 15 residues. Looked up from germline, CDR1 is SGDLS and CDR2 is YYNGEE. CDR3 DNA sequence: TGTGCCAGCAGCTCCTCCTCCCCCAGGGTCTACGAGCAGTACTTC. This translates into CASSSSSPRVYEQYF.

The V and J genes are TRBV7-3 and TRBJ1-1, with 7 bases matching TRBD1. There are 12 residues in the CDR3. Trimming took 5 bases from V and 10 from J; bases not matched to a gene: 7. The V gene's germline CDR1 is SGHTA and CDR2 FQGTGA. CDR3 DNA sequence: TGTGCCAGCAGCAACACAGGGGAGAGAGCTTTCTTT. This gives the protein CASSNTGERAFF.

CDR3 nucleotide sequence: TGTGCCAGCAGTGACTCTAGCGGGGGGGCCTCTAATGAGCAGTTCTTC. As protein: CASSDSSGGASNEQFF. The chain links TRBV6-4 to TRBJ2-1; 11 bases are a match to TRBD2. The CDR3 is made up of 16 amino acids. Trimming at V came to 0 bases and at J to 7 bases, leaving 5 bases not matched to a gene. Germline values: CDR1 MRHNA, CDR2 SNTAGT.

The V call is TRBV2, the J call TRBJ1-2; D remains unclear. V shed 4 bases and J shed 10 bases, with 13 bases lying between them. The V gene's germline CDR1 is SNHLY and CDR2 FYNNEI. The CDR3 consists of 12 residues. CDR3 loop: CASSARTSFYTF. Here the CDR3 DNA reads TGTGCCAGCAGTGCCAGGACCTCATTCTACACCTTC.

J is TRBJ2-3 and V is TRBV6-6; 9 bases fit TRBD1. From germline, CDR1 is MNHNY and CDR2 SVGAGI (reference sequence). J was trimmed by 6 bases and V by 5 bases; bases with no gene match: 9. This CDR3 is 15 amino acids long. This CDR3 reads CASSQPGQGLDTQYF. The DNA of the CDR3 is TGTGCCAGCAGTCAACCGGGACAGGGTTTGGATACGCAGTATTTT.

This chain links TRBV7-9 with TRBJ1-1; perhaps TRBD1 as D (5 bases). V was clipped by 2 bases and J by 3 bases, with 13 bases between them. The V gene's germline CDR1 is SEHNR and CDR2 FQNEAQ (reference sequence). The CDR3 runs to 15 residues. This CDR3 reads CASSLYGRDHTEAFF. The CDR3 region has the DNA TGTGCCAGCAGCTTATACGGCAGGGATCACACTGAAGCTTTCTTT.

The chain recombines TRBV11-3 with TRBJ1-5, with unresolved D. CDR1 and CDR2 (germline): SGHNT, YENEEA. The CDR3 is 15 residues long. V was pared by 2 bases and J by 0 bases, with 8 bases between. In nucleotides, the CDR3 is TGTGCCAGCAGCTTAATCGAAAATAGCAATCAGCCCCAGCATTTT. This gives the protein CASSLIENSNQPQHF. The full variable domain, its missing parts supplied by reference TRBV11-3 and TRBJ1-5, is EAGVVQSPRYKIIEKKQPVAFWCNPISGHNTLYWYLQNLGQGPELLIRYENEEAVDDSQLPKDRFSAERLKGVDSTLKIQPAELGDSAVYLCASSLIENSNQPQHFGDGTRLSIL.

The chain employs TRBV2 and TRBJ1-4; D remains unclear. V was shortened by 7 bases and J by 0 bases, with 12 bases between the two germline ends. Germline V gives CDR1 SNHLY, CDR2 FYNNEI. This CDR3 has 15 amino acids. CDR3 bases: TGTGCCAGCAATGTGGACGGGACAACTAATGAAAAACTGTTTTTT. As protein: CASNVDGTTNEKLFF.

The chain combines TRBV18 with TRBJ1-2; D not resolved. The CDR3 length is 15 residues. The germline CDR1 and CDR2 sequences are KGHSH and LQKENI. The germline V and J ends were trimmed by 2 bases and 7 bases, with 17 bases remaining between them. DNA for the CDR3: TGTGCCAGCTCACCAAGCGTGGACGGGCAGACTGGCTACACCTTC. It is translated as CASSPSVDGQTGYTF.